This T cell receptor beta chain is from a study of neoadjuvant anti-PD-1 for oral cavity cancer (dated by TCRdb to about 2021). Regarding the study in general: Patients mostly received three to four biweekly doses of nivolumab at 3 mg/kg before curative-intent surgical resection. The parent correlative cohort included roughly 12 patients, with an approximately 35% response rate. A fourth nivolumab dose was given around day 43 to patients without progression, and definitive surgical resection was performed in those patients on days 50-56. Patients with complete response, partial response or stable disease by RECIST 1.1 were defined as responders, whereas patients with progression were defined as non-responders.

The sample's time point label, decoded: before neoadjuvant nivolumab. Patients were newly diagnosed with stage II-IVA oral cavity squamous cell carcinoma and had received no prior systemic or radiation treatment. The cohort was composed of patients with HPV-negative, locally advanced oral cavity squamous cell carcinoma. Peripheral blood mononuclear cells were analyzed directly and were not maintained or expanded in culture. The samples were obtained from a longitudinal correlative study of a single-arm phase II trial testing neoadjuvant nivolumab in oral cavity squamous cell carcinoma. Subject-matched pre- and post-treatment PBMCs and tumors from three responders and three non-responders were subjected to genomic DNA-based TCRbeta sequencing. Peripheral blood mononuclear cells were collected before nivolumab treatment and were collected again after treatment, at the time of surgery. The Maxwell RSC DNA from Cells kit was used to isolate genomic DNA from PBMCs.

For deep sequencing, PBMC libraries mostly used around 470 ng of input genomic DNA, with six replicates for each sample. Following the manufacturer's instructions, the team built TCRbeta libraries using the immunoSEQ hsTCRbeta kit. The finished libraries were brought together in one pool at approximately 3.2 nM, which was then read using an Illumina NovaSeq 6000 S4 flow cell. The original methods were these. The immunoSEQ Analyzer handled quality control and preprocessing of the raw data. The analysis was restricted to productive rearrangements, with each unique CDR3 amino acid sequence defining a clonotype. Repertoire clonality was estimated as the Gini-Simpson index, computed with the R package tcR. Student's t test was used to compare Gini indices, and Pearson correlation was used to assess associations with tumor size change. Entries here come from immuneACCESS through TCRdb and include only in-frame sequences with V and J called. Some clones fail to appear in such tables; in the studies checked, an unresolved V gene covers under half of the shortfall, and the cause of the remainder is unknown. For V, J and clone size, that table is used; D and trimming come from the DNA. In all, the sample holds some 7,000 clones, and just under 75% of those were seen once. The ten largest clonotypes hold around 3% of the sample.

Results and caveats for the whole study, not just this receptor: Higher pretreatment blood Treg/Th17 ratios correlated with higher pretreatment blood TCRbeta clonality and lower post-treatment tumor TCRbeta clonality. Only a few patients per response group were included in the TCR analyses, and larger cohorts for validation were called for by the authors. Within PBMCs, T cell clonality (Gini index) was significantly higher in non-responders than responders after neoadjuvant nivolumab.

On this clone: There is no known antigen for this receptor. There are no base qualities to consult, and no much larger clone falls within one base.

Taken from cysteine to phenylalanine, the CDR3 has 16 residues. Just the 48-base CDR3 DNA is kept, in frame starting at base 1. Unmatched junction bases come to 8, with V trimmed by 2 bases and J by 4 bases. Recombination connected TRBV6-7 to TRBJ2-5; 9 central bases correspond to TRBD1. TRBV6-7 is marked as an open reading frame, function uncertain. The source is a person aged 40 to 85 with oral cavity squamous cell carcinoma. This specimen was PBMCs, taken before nivolumab (anti-PD-1) treatment. The CDR3 reads as follows: CASSYLNRGRGETQYF. The DNA sequence reads TGTGCCAGCAGTTACCTTAACAGGGGGCGCGGAGAGACCCAGTACTTC.